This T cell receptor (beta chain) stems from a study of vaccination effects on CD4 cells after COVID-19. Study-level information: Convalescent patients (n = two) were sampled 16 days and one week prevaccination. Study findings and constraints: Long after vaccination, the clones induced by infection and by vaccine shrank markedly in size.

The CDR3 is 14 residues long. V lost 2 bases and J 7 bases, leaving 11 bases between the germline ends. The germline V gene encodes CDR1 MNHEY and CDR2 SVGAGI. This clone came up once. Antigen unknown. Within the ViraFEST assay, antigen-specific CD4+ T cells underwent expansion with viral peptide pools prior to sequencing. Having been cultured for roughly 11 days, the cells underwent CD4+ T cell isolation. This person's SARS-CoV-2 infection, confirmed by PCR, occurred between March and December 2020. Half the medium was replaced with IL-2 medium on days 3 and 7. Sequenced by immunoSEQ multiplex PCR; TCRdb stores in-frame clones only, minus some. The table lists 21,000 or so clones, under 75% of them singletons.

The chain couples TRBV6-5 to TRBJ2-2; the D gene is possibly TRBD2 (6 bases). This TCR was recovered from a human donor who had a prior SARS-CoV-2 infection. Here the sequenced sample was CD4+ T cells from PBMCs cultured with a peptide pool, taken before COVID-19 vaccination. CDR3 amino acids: CASSYLRDGGELFF. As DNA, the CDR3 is TGTGCCAGCAGTTACCTGCGGGACGGCGGGGAGCTGTTTTTT.